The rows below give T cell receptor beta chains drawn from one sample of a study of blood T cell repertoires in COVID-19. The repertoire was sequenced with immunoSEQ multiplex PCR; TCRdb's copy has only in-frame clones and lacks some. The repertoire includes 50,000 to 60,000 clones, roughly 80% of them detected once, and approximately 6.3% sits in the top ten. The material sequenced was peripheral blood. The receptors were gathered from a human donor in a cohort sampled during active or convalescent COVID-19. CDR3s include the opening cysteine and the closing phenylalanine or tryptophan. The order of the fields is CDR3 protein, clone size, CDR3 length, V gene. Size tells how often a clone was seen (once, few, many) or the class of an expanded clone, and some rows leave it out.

CDR3 protein: CASSLIAAGSYEQYF
clone size: .
CDR3 length: 15
V gene: TRBV28

CDR3 protein: CASSPLGQPQSGYTF
clone size: .
CDR3 length: 15
V gene: TRBV7-8

CDR3 protein: CAIGTGGGSGNTIYF
clone size: .
CDR3 length: 15
V gene: TRBV4-2

CDR3 protein: CASSSYSYEQYF
clone size: .
CDR3 length: 12
V gene: TRBV12-3/TRBV12-4

CDR3 protein: CASNFQGLGAYGYTF
clone size: .
CDR3 length: 15
V gene: TRBV2

CDR3 protein: CASSEGLANYGYTF
clone size: .
CDR3 length: 14
V gene: TRBV6-1

CDR3 protein: CSVGGGRGTGRQETQYF
clone size: .
CDR3 length: 17
V gene: TRBV29-1

CDR3 protein: CASSYSGQRGTEAFF
clone size: .
CDR3 length: 15
V gene: TRBV6-5

CDR3 protein: CASSFSYSAEAFF
clone size: .
CDR3 length: 13
V gene: TRBV11-2

CDR3 protein: CAWSVGTGSGNQPQHF
clone size: .
CDR3 length: 16
V gene: TRBV30

CDR3 protein: CATSRDPSAEAFF
clone size: once
CDR3 length: 13
V gene: TRBV15

CDR3 protein: CASSLGLAGNTGELFF
clone size: once
CDR3 length: 16
V gene: TRBV7-8

CDR3 protein: CAISAAGQGDATNEKLFF
clone size: .
CDR3 length: 18
V gene: TRBV10-3

CDR3 protein: CASSQDGGSSGNTIYF
clone size: .
CDR3 length: 16
V gene: TRBV3-1/TRBV3-2

CDR3 protein: CASSLTGSTDTQYF
clone size: .
CDR3 length: 14
V gene: TRBV7-9

CDR3 protein: CASSVGWTPNQPQHF
clone size: few
CDR3 length: 15
V gene: TRBV5-8

CDR3 protein: CASSHIRDRASNTGELFF
clone size: .
CDR3 length: 18
V gene: TRBV2

CDR3 protein: CASSPGGGVFGLSTEAFF
clone size: .
CDR3 length: 18
V gene: TRBV5-1

CDR3 protein: CASSSPGRRGGQETQYF
clone size: .
CDR3 length: 17
V gene: TRBV5-6

CDR3 protein: CASSLTSGDHQPQHF
clone size: few
CDR3 length: 15
V gene: TRBV5-6

CDR3 protein: CASSQEPQVDTEAFF
clone size: .
CDR3 length: 15
V gene: TRBV4-1

CDR3 protein: CASSLGDRKNTEAFF
clone size: .
CDR3 length: 15
V gene: TRBV11-3

CDR3 protein: CASSQEGTGYGYTF
clone size: .
CDR3 length: 14
V gene: TRBV4-2

CDR3 protein: CAISESVSYNSPLHF
clone size: .
CDR3 length: 15
V gene: TRBV10-3

CDR3 protein: CASSGAANTEAFF
clone size: .
CDR3 length: 13
V gene: TRBV5-4

CDR3 protein: CASMKGVTGELFF
clone size: .
CDR3 length: 13
V gene: TRBV6-5

CDR3 protein: CASRKQPRDTEAFF
clone size: few
CDR3 length: 14
V gene: TRBV6-5

CDR3 protein: CASSNNRDSSSYGYTF
clone size: .
CDR3 length: 16
V gene: TRBV18

CDR3 protein: CASSSGQPGGTEAFF
clone size: .
CDR3 length: 15
V gene: TRBV7-2

CDR3 protein: CASSLNWGANYGYTF
clone size: .
CDR3 length: 15
V gene: TRBV7-2

CDR3 protein: CASSWTGGEDSPLHF
clone size: .
CDR3 length: 15
V gene: TRBV11-2

CDR3 protein: CASSLLTGSFYEQYF
clone size: once
CDR3 length: 15
V gene: TRBV14

CDR3 protein: CASQTGTGTNNEQFF
clone size: .
CDR3 length: 15
V gene: TRBV2

CDR3 protein: CASSLGTPTGGYTF
clone size: .
CDR3 length: 14
V gene: TRBV27

CDR3 protein: CASSLGDTEAFF
clone size: few
CDR3 length: 12
V gene: TRBV3-1/TRBV3-2